The sequence of this T cell receptor beta chain was determined in a study of Ad26.COV2.S vaccination and SARS-CoV-2 variants. With regard to this clone: Its antigen is still unknown.

The germline gives CDR1 MNHEY, CDR2 SVGEGT. The CDR3 sequence is 11 residues long. The junction had 1 base not matched to a gene; V was cut back by 5 bases and J by 8 bases. Measured with immunoSEQ multiplex PCR; TCRdb has only the in-frame clones, and not every one. The sample consists of about 220,000 clones, around 87% of them appearing once. Study-level points and caveats: The TCR breadth and depth analyses may have produced an underestimate of total T cell responses. Vaccine recipients surpassed placebo recipients in spike-specific TCR breadth. Measurement of non-spike TCR breadth gave similar results in vaccine and placebo recipients.

Indicated treatment: roughly 19 received Ad26.COV2.S at low or high dose, single or two shots; about five received placebo; per-sample allocation not given. Sample collection was performed on day 63 after the first vaccine or placebo injection. The TCR originated in a person between 18 and 60 years old who received the Ad26.COV2.S COVID-19 vaccine or a placebo. The sample here was peripheral blood, taken in a trial of Ad26.COV2.S vaccine versus placebo. The chain carries TRBV6-2 or TRBV6-3 and TRBJ2-3; TRBD2 matches at 7 bases. In DNA, the CDR3 is TGTGCCAGCAGTCCGGGGGGTACGCAGTATTTT. Encoded protein: CASSPGGTQYF.